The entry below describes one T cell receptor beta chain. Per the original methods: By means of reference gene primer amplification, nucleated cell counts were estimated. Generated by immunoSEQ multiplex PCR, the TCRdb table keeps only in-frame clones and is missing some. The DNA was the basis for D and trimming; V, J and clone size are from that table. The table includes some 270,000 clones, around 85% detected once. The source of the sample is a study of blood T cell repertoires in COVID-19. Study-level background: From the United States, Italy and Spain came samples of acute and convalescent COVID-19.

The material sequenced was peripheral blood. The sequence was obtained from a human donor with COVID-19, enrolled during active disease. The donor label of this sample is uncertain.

The CDR3: CASRLTGATYNSPLHF. CDR3 sequence (DNA): TGTGCCAGCAGACTTACAGGGGCGACCTATAATTCACCCCTCCACTTT. The gene calls are TRBV2 and TRBJ1-6, with 7 bases matching TRBD1. The CDR3 covers 16 residues. CDR1 and CDR2 (germline): SNHLY, FYNNEI. The junction had 7 bases not matched to a gene; V was cut back by 6 bases and J by 2 bases. The full variable domain, rest sourced from reference TRBV2 and TRBJ1-6, is EPEVTQTPSHQVTQMGQEVILRCVPISNHLYFYWYRQILGQKVEFLVSFYNNEISEKSEIFDDQFSVERPDGSNFTLKIRSTKLEDSAMYFCASRLTGATYNSPLHFGNGTRLTVT.